A selection of T cell receptor beta chains follows, all from one sample in a study of blood T cell repertoires in COVID-19. Generated by immunoSEQ multiplex PCR, the TCRdb table keeps only in-frame clones and is missing some. The sample has about 110,000 clones, approximately 90% seen once. Material for sequencing was peripheral blood. The receptors were gathered from a woman aged 80 or over with acute or convalescent COVID-19. Both conserved end residues are part of each CDR3. D genes are given only for firm matches. The size of a clone is reported for some rows only, either as once, few or many, or as a class for expanded clones.

cdr3_nt: TGTGCCAGCAGTCAGGCCGGACAGGCGGTCTACGAGCAGTACTTC
cdr3_aa: CASSQAGQAVYEQYF
j_call: TRBJ2-7
d_call: TRBD1
clone_size: NA
v_call: TRBV2

cdr3_nt: TGTGCCAGTAGACCTCGACCGGGACAGGAAATAGATACGCAGTATTTT
cdr3_aa: CASRPRPGQEIDTQYF
j_call: TRBJ2-3
d_call: TRBD1
clone_size: NA
v_call: TRBV19

cdr3_nt: TGCGCCAGCAGCCCGGGGACAGGGGGCGGCTACACCTTC
cdr3_aa: CASSPGTGGGYTF
j_call: TRBJ1-2
d_call: TRBD1
clone_size: NA
v_call: TRBV5-1

cdr3_nt: TGTGCCAGCAGTGAATTGGACACCCTCGGCGGTGGAAACACCATATATTTT
cdr3_aa: CASSELDTLGGGNTIYF
j_call: TRBJ1-3
d_call: NA
clone_size: NA
v_call: TRBV6-1

cdr3_nt: TGCAGCGTTGATGCGACAGGGAGGTTGGGAGGCTACACCTTC
cdr3_aa: CSVDATGRLGGYTF
j_call: TRBJ1-2
d_call: TRBD1
clone_size: NA
v_call: TRBV29-1

cdr3_nt: TGTGCCAGCTCACCACGACAGGGCGAGACCCAGTACTTC
cdr3_aa: CASSPRQGETQYF
j_call: TRBJ2-5
d_call: TRBD1
clone_size: NA
v_call: TRBV18

cdr3_nt: TGTGCCAGCAGTGAACAACAGGGCTACGAGCAGTACTTC
cdr3_aa: CASSEQQGYEQYF
j_call: TRBJ2-7
d_call: NA
clone_size: NA
v_call: TRBV6-1

cdr3_nt: TGTGCCAGCAGCATAGTCAGTTCTTCCGTCTCCTCCTACACCTTC
cdr3_aa: CASSIVSSSVSSYTF
j_call: TRBJ1-2
d_call: NA
clone_size: once
v_call: TRBV7-2

cdr3_nt: TGTGCCAGCAGCCCCCCCGGGCAGGGAAGCTACGAGCAGTACTTC
cdr3_aa: CASSPPGQGSYEQYF
j_call: TRBJ2-7
d_call: NA
clone_size: NA
v_call: TRBV11-2

cdr3_nt: TGTGCCAGTAGTGCCAATGGGGGGGATTATCTCCTGGGCGGCTATGGCTACACCTTC
cdr3_aa: CASSANGGDYLLGGYGYTF
j_call: TRBJ1-2
d_call: NA
clone_size: NA
v_call: TRBV19

cdr3_nt: TGTGCCAGCAGTTTATCCGGGACAGGGAGCTATGGCTACACCTTC
cdr3_aa: CASSLSGTGSYGYTF
j_call: TRBJ1-2
d_call: TRBD1
clone_size: NA
v_call: TRBV27

cdr3_nt: TGTGCCAGCAGTTTACAGGCGGGGCTTTCACCCCTCCACTTT
cdr3_aa: CASSLQAGLSPLHF
j_call: TRBJ1-6
d_call: NA
clone_size: NA
v_call: TRBV27

cdr3_nt: TGTGCCAGTAGTGGGACTAGCGGGGGAACAGATACGCAGTATTTT
cdr3_aa: CASSGTSGGTDTQYF
j_call: TRBJ2-3
d_call: TRBD2
clone_size: NA
v_call: TRBV19

cdr3_nt: TGCGCCAGCAGTCATCCGGGACTAGCGGGTTCCACGGGGGACACCGGGGAGCTGTTTTTT
cdr3_aa: CASSHPGLAGSTGDTGELFF
j_call: TRBJ2-2
d_call: TRBD2
clone_size: NA
v_call: TRBV4-1

cdr3_nt: TGTGCCAGCAGCCTAACCGGGACAGGGGCTAGCACAGATACGCAGTATTTT
cdr3_aa: CASSLTGTGASTDTQYF
j_call: TRBJ2-3
d_call: TRBD1
clone_size: NA
v_call: TRBV7-2

cdr3_nt: TGCAGCGTTGACCCTACAGGTCCTAACTATGGCTACACCTTC
cdr3_aa: CSVDPTGPNYGYTF
j_call: TRBJ1-2
d_call: NA
clone_size: NA
v_call: TRBV29-1

cdr3_nt: TGTGCCAGCAGCTTAGCACAGGGGTCGGGAGAAAAACTGTTTTTT
cdr3_aa: CASSLAQGSGEKLFF
j_call: TRBJ1-4
d_call: TRBD1
clone_size: NA
v_call: TRBV7-6

cdr3_nt: TGTGCCAGTAGTAGGCGACAGGTTAATAGCAATCAGCCCCAGCATTTT
cdr3_aa: CASSRRQVNSNQPQHF
j_call: TRBJ1-5
d_call: NA
clone_size: NA
v_call: TRBV19

cdr3_nt: TGTGCCAGCAGTTTCATCGGGGGGGGCCAGCCCCAGCATTTT
cdr3_aa: CASSFIGGGQPQHF
j_call: TRBJ1-5
d_call: NA
clone_size: NA
v_call: TRBV28

cdr3_nt: TGTGCCAGCAGCAAAAGTGCCCTTTGCGGCACTGAAGCTTTCTTT
cdr3_aa: CASSKSALCGTEAFF
j_call: TRBJ1-1
d_call: NA
clone_size: few
v_call: TRBV21-1

cdr3_nt: TGTGCCAGCAGCACGGGACAGGGGATGAGCAATGAGCAGTTCTTC
cdr3_aa: CASSTGQGMSNEQFF
j_call: TRBJ2-1
d_call: TRBD1
clone_size: NA
v_call: TRBV7-9

cdr3_nt: TGTGCCAGCAGCCAAGATTGCCGGAGCAACCCTAACTATGGCTACACCTTC
cdr3_aa: CASSQDCRSNPNYGYTF
j_call: TRBJ1-2
d_call: NA
clone_size: NA
v_call: TRBV3-1/TRBV3-2

cdr3_nt: TGTGCCAGCAGCTTGGACAGGGCGAGCACAGATACGCAGTATTTT
cdr3_aa: CASSLDRASTDTQYF
j_call: TRBJ2-3
d_call: NA
clone_size: NA
v_call: TRBV5-5

cdr3_nt: TGTGCCATCAGTGAGTTTCCAGGGGGCCAAGAGACCCAGTACTTC
cdr3_aa: CAISEFPGGQETQYF
j_call: TRBJ2-5
d_call: TRBD1
clone_size: NA
v_call: TRBV10-3

cdr3_nt: TGCGCCAGCAGCCAATACCTGCAGGGTATCTCACCCCTCCACTTT
cdr3_aa: CASSQYLQGISPLHF
j_call: TRBJ1-6
d_call: NA
clone_size: NA
v_call: TRBV4-1

cdr3_nt: TGTGCCAGCTCACCATGGACAGGGGGAATGAACACTGAAGCTTTCTTT
cdr3_aa: CASSPWTGGMNTEAFF
j_call: TRBJ1-1
d_call: TRBD1
clone_size: NA
v_call: TRBV18

cdr3_nt: TGTGCCAGCAGCAACAGGGTTACTGAAGCTTTCTTT
cdr3_aa: CASSNRVTEAFF
j_call: TRBJ1-1
d_call: NA
clone_size: NA
v_call: TRBV28

cdr3_nt: TGCGCCAGCAGCTTAGCAACGTACTACGAGCAGTACTTC
cdr3_aa: CASSLATYYEQYF
j_call: TRBJ2-7
d_call: NA
clone_size: NA
v_call: TRBV5-1

cdr3_nt: TGTGCCAGCAGTATCGGACAAAGAAATCAGCCCCAGCATTTT
cdr3_aa: CASSIGQRNQPQHF
j_call: TRBJ1-5
d_call: NA
clone_size: NA
v_call: TRBV6-2/TRBV6-3

cdr3_nt: TGTGCCAGCAGCTTCATAACAGGGATATCAGTTGAGCAGTTCTTC
cdr3_aa: CASSFITGISVEQFF
j_call: TRBJ2-1
d_call: NA
clone_size: NA
v_call: TRBV5-8

cdr3_nt: TGTGCCAGCAGTTACCCACAAGGACAGGTCGTAAGCACCGGGGAGCTGTTTTTT
cdr3_aa: CASSYPQGQVVSTGELFF
j_call: TRBJ2-2
d_call: TRBD1
clone_size: NA
v_call: TRBV6-2/TRBV6-3

cdr3_nt: TGCGCCAGCAGCTTGGCCGGGACTAGCGGTTCTGAGCAGTTCTTC
cdr3_aa: CASSLAGTSGSEQFF
j_call: TRBJ2-1
d_call: TRBD2
clone_size: NA
v_call: TRBV5-1

cdr3_nt: TGCGCCAGCAGCTCCACAGGGGGAGGGGAAAAACTGTTTTTT
cdr3_aa: CASSSTGGGEKLFF
j_call: TRBJ1-4
d_call: TRBD1
clone_size: once
v_call: TRBV5-1

cdr3_nt: TGTGCCATCAGTGACGGGGTTAATCAGCCCCAGCATTTT
cdr3_aa: CAISDGVNQPQHF
j_call: TRBJ1-5
d_call: NA
clone_size: once
v_call: TRBV10-3

cdr3_nt: TGCGCCAGCAGCTTGGCCCACCGGGACAGGGGGCGCCGGGAAAAACTGTTTTTT
cdr3_aa: CASSLAHRDRGRREKLFF
j_call: TRBJ1-4
d_call: TRBD1
clone_size: few
v_call: TRBV5-1

cdr3_nt: TGTGCCAGCAGCTATCTTGGACTAGCGGGGCGTGAGCAGTTCTTC
cdr3_aa: CASSYLGLAGREQFF
j_call: TRBJ2-1
d_call: TRBD2
clone_size: NA
v_call: TRBV7-2